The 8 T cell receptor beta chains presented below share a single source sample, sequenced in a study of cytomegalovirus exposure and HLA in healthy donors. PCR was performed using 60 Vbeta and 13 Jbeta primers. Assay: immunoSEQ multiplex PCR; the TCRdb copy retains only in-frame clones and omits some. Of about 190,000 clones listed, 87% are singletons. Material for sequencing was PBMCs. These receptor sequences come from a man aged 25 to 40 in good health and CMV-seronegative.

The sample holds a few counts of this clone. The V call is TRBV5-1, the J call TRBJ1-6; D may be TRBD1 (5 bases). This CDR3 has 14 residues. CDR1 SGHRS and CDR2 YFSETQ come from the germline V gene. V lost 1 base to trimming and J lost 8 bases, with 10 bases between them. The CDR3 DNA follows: TGCGCCAGCAGCTTGACTTGGGGGGATTCACCCCTCCACTTT. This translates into CASSLTWGDSPLHF.

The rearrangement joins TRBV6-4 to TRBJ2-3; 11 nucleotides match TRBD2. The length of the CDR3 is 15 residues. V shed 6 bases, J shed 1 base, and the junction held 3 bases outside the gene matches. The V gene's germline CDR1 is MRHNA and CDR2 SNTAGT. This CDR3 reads CASSLGLAGTDTQYF. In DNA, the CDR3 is TGTGCCAGCAGCTTGGGACTAGCGGGCACAGATACGCAGTATTTT.

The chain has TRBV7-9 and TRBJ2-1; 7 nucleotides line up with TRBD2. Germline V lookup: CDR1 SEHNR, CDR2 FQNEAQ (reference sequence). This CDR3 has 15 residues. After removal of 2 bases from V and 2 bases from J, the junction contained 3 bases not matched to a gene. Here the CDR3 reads CASSLTGRTYNEQFF. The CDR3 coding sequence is TGTGCCAGCAGCTTAACCGGGAGGACCTACAATGAGCAGTTCTTC.

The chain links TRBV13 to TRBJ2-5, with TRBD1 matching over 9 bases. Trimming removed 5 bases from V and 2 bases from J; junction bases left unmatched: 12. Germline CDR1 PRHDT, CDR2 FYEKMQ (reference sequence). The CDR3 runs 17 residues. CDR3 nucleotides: TGTGCCAGCAGCCGATTCCTGACAGGGGGTACGCAAGAGACCCAGTACTTC. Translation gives CASSRFLTGGTQETQYF.

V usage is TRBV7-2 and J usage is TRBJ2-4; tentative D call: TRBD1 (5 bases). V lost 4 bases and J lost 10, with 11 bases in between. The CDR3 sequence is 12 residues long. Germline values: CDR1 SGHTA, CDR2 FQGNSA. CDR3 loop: CASSSRGAIQYF. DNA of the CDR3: TGTGCCAGCAGCTCCCGTGGGGCGATTCAGTACTTC. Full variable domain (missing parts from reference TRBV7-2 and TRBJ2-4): GAGVSQSPSNKVTEKGKDVELRCDPISGHTALYWYRQSLGQGLEFLIYFQGNSAPDKSGLPSDRFSAERTGGSVSTLTIQRTQQEDSAVYLCASSSRGAIQYFGAGTRLSVL.

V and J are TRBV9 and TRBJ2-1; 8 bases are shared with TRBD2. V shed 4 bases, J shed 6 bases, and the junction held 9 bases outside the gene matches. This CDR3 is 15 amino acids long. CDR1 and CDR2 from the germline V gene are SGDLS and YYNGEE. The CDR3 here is CASSPSGGVGNEQFF. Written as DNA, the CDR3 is TGTGCCAGCAGCCCCAGCGGGGGAGTAGGCAATGAGCAGTTCTTC.

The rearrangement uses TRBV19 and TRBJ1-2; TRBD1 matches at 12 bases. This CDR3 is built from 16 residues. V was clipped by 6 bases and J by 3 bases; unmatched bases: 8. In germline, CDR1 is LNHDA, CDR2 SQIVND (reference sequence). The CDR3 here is CASREGTGGAYYGYTF. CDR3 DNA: TGTGCCAGTAGAGAAGGGACAGGGGGCGCTTACTATGGCTACACCTTC.

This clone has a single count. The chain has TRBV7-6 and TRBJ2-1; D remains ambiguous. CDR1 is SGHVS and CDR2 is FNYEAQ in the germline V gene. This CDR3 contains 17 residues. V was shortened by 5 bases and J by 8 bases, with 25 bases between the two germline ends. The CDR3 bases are TGTGCCAGCAGCCCAACCGATAGACTGGCGGTTCATGATGAGCAGTTCTTC. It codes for CASSPTDRLAVHDEQFF.